This is a list of T cell receptor beta chains from one sample in a study of blood T cell repertoires in COVID-19. Assay: immunoSEQ multiplex PCR; the TCRdb copy retains only in-frame clones and omits some. The data hold 200,000 or so clones, with approximately 87% observed a single time. Sequenced material: peripheral blood. Receptor source: a person aged 65 to 85 with COVID-19, enrolled during active disease. CDR3s include the opening cysteine and the closing phenylalanine or tryptophan. D genes are given only for firm matches. Some rows mark clone size as missing; the rest say once, few, many or name a class of expanded clone.

TRBV3-1/TRBV3-2,TRBJ1-2,once,.,CASRPRQATQPPYGYTF,TGTGCCAGCCGACCGCGACAGGCAACGCAGCCTCCCTATGGCTACACCTTC
TRBV28,TRBJ2-7,once,.,CASSLGRVSYEQYF,TGTGCCAGCAGTTTAGGGCGGGTTTCCTACGAGCAGTACTTC
TRBV19,TRBJ1-5,.,.,CASSFRAVGRLQPQHF,TGTGCCAGTAGTTTCAGGGCAGTAGGGCGGCTTCAGCCCCAGCATTTT
TRBV4-2,TRBJ2-3,.,.,CASSQEGSPGTDTQYF,TGTGCCAGCAGCCAAGAGGGCTCTCCGGGCACAGATACGCAGTATTTT
TRBV2,TRBJ1-4,.,TRBD1,CASRAGGNEKLFF,TGTGCCAGCCGGGCAGGGGGTAATGAAAAACTGTTTTTT
TRBV2,TRBJ2-7,once,.,CASSEWGGSYEQYF,TGTGCCAGCAGTGAGTGGGGCGGTTCCTACGAGCAGTACTTC
TRBV30,TRBJ1-5,.,.,CAWAEGPSNQPQHF,TGTGCCTGGGCAGAGGGCCCTAGCAATCAGCCCCAGCATTTT
TRBV6-5,TRBJ1-2,.,.,CASRRSRENYGYTF,TGTGCCAGCAGACGCTCCCGGGAAAACTATGGCTACACCTTC
TRBV5-1,TRBJ1-1,.,TRBD1,CASSLDPGQTNTEAFF,TGCGCCAGCAGCTTGGACCCGGGACAGACGAACACTGAAGCTTTCTTT
TRBV28,TRBJ2-4,.,.,CASSLRTGIKNIQYF,TGTGCCAGCAGTTTACGTACAGGGATCAAAAACATTCAGTACTTC
TRBV6-1,TRBJ2-5,.,TRBD1,CASSEQGAVETQYF,TGTGCCAGCAGTGAACAGGGGGCGGTGGAGACCCAGTACTTC
TRBV19,TRBJ1-5,.,.,CASSLGGYNQPQHF,TGTGCCAGTAGTTTGGGGGGATACAATCAGCCCCAGCATTTT
TRBV3-1/TRBV3-2,TRBJ2-7,.,.,CASSQQGSFEQYF,TGTGCCAGCAGCCAACAGGGTTCCTTCGAGCAGTACTTC
TRBV11-2,TRBJ2-1,few,TRBD2,CASSATSGGAYEQFF,TGTGCCAGCAGCGCGACTAGCGGGGGGGCATATGAGCAGTTCTTC
TRBV27,TRBJ2-7,.,.,CASSPTPGHGLEQYF,TGTGCCAGCAGTCCTACACCGGGACACGGCTTGGAGCAGTACTTC
TRBV27,TRBJ2-2,.,.,CASSLSGHTGELFF,TGTGCCAGCAGTTTATCGGGCCACACCGGGGAGCTGTTTTTT
TRBV6-4,TRBJ2-5,.,TRBD1,CASSDSRRTGIKETQYF,TGTGCCAGCAGTGACTCTCGGAGGACAGGGATAAAAGAGACCCAGTACTTC
TRBV7-8,TRBJ2-2,.,.,CASSSGRRMEGDAGGTAGELFF,TGTGCCAGCAGCTCAGGACGTCGGATGGAGGGCGACGCAGGGGGGACCGCCGGGGAGCTGTTTTTT
TRBV27,TRBJ2-2,.,.,CASSLSGSRTGELFF,TGTGCCAGCAGTCTCTCCGGGAGTCGCACCGGGGAGCTGTTTTTT
TRBV28,TRBJ1-1,once,.,CASSLMFGDLTEAFF,TGTGCCAGCAGTTTGATGTTTGGAGATTTAACTGAAGCTTTCTTT
TRBV19,TRBJ1-1,.,.,CASSMGATTEAFF,TGTGCCAGTAGTATGGGGGCGACGACTGAAGCTTTCTTT
TRBV6-5,TRBJ2-1,.,TRBD1,CASSYSARGPYNEQFF,TGTGCCAGCAGTTACTCAGCCAGGGGGCCCTACAATGAGCAGTTCTTC
TRBV4-1,TRBJ1-2,.,.,CASRGWQGNGYTF,TGCGCCAGCAGGGGGTGGCAGGGGAATGGCTACACCTTC
TRBV4-1,TRBJ1-3,.,.,CASSQGKTASGNTIYF,TGCGCCAGCAGCCAGGGTAAGACAGCCTCTGGAAACACCATATATTTT
TRBV18,TRBJ1-2,.,TRBD1,CASSPIRDRSSNYGYTF,TGTGCCAGCTCACCCATCAGGGACAGGAGTTCTAACTATGGCTACACCTTC
TRBV6-4,TRBJ2-1,.,.,CASPGKTMNEQFF,TGTGCCAGCCCGGGAAAAACGATGAATGAGCAGTTCTTC
TRBV19,TRBJ2-2,once,.,CASSIFYETGNTGELFF,TGTGCCAGTAGTATCTTTTATGAGACAGGGAACACCGGGGAGCTGTTTTTT
TRBV6-5,TRBJ1-2,.,.,CASQRGVSYGYTF,TGTGCCAGTCAGCGGGGGGTAAGCTATGGCTACACCTTC
TRBV7-2,TRBJ2-2,.,TRBD2,CASSLISGGGRTGELFF,TGTGCCAGCAGCCTCATATCCGGGGGCGGGAGGACCGGGGAGCTGTTTTTT
TRBV4-3,TRBJ1-6,once,.,CASSQDPAREPLHF,TGCGCCAGCAGCCAAGATCCCGCTCGGGAACCCCTCCACTTT
TRBV5-1,TRBJ1-1,once,.,CASSLLWQNTEAFF,TGCGCCAGCAGCTTATTGTGGCAGAACACTGAAGCTTTCTTT
TRBV9,TRBJ1-1,.,.,CASSERGPNTEAFF,TGTGCCAGCAGCGAACGGGGTCCGAACACTGAAGCTTTCTTT
TRBV10-3,TRBJ1-3,.,.,CAISEFSGAGNTIYF,TGTGCCATCAGTGAGTTCTCAGGGGCTGGAAACACCATATATTTT
TRBV12-3/TRBV12-4,TRBJ2-7,.,.,CASRTTGKYEQYF,TGTGCCAGCAGGACCACAGGGAAATACGAGCAGTACTTC
TRBV10-3,TRBJ1-4,.,TRBD1,CAIRGTEGNEKLFF,TGTGCCATCAGGGGGACAGAAGGTAATGAAAAACTGTTTTTT
TRBV5-1,TRBJ2-1,.,.,CASSLTRTIANEQFF,TGCGCCAGCAGCTTAACTAGGACTATCGCGAATGAGCAGTTCTTC
TRBV11-2,TRBJ2-7,few,.,CASSLDGGGILGYEQYF,TGTGCCAGCAGCTTAGATGGTGGGGGCATTCTTGGATACGAGCAGTACTTC
TRBV11-3,TRBJ2-5,.,.,CASSLAGVETQYF,TGTGCCAGCAGCTTAGCAGGGGTAGAGACCCAGTACTTC
TRBV28,TRBJ1-4,.,.,CASTQTENEKLFF,TGTGCCAGCACTCAGACTGAGAATGAAAAACTGTTTTTT
TRBV20-1,TRBJ1-6,.,.,CSARLGSPLHF,TGCAGTGCCAGACTCGGTTCACCCCTCCACTTT
TRBV4-3,TRBJ2-1,few,TRBD2,CASSQDQLATYNEQFF,TGCGCCAGCAGCCAAGATCAACTAGCGACCTACAATGAGCAGTTCTTC
TRBV5-5,TRBJ1-5,.,TRBD1,CASSLGELDRGAQPQHF,TGTGCCAGCAGCTTGGGGGAACTGGACAGGGGCGCTCAGCCCCAGCATTTT